The source of this T cell receptor beta chain is a study of blood T cell repertoires in COVID-19. Whole-study context: Sites in the United States, Italy and Spain provided acute and convalescent COVID-19 samples. T cells, B-cell-depleted T cells, or PBMCs supplied cDNA or gDNA.

The CDR3 runs 17 residues. The V segment lost 0 bases and the J segment 7 bases; nucleotides outside the gene matches: 9. The germline V gene encodes CDR1 MGHRA and CDR2 YSYEKL. Per the authors' pipeline: For nucleated cells, counts were estimated from reference gene primer amplification. Sequencing used immunoSEQ multiplex PCR; TCRdb keeps in-frame clones, though not all of them. V, J and clone size derive from that table, while D and trimming were established from the DNA sequence. The table has some 120,000 clones, roughly 90% seen once; the top ten hold over 1%. This chain connects TRBV4-1 to TRBJ2-2, with 9 bases aligning to TRBD2. The sample consisted of peripheral blood. The sequence derives from a woman of 80 years or more with acute or convalescent COVID-19. The CDR3, as DNA: TGCGCCAGCAGCCAAGAAGGGCGGGGGGGCCGAAACGGGGAGCTGTTTTTT. Translating it yields CASSQEGRGGRNGELFF.